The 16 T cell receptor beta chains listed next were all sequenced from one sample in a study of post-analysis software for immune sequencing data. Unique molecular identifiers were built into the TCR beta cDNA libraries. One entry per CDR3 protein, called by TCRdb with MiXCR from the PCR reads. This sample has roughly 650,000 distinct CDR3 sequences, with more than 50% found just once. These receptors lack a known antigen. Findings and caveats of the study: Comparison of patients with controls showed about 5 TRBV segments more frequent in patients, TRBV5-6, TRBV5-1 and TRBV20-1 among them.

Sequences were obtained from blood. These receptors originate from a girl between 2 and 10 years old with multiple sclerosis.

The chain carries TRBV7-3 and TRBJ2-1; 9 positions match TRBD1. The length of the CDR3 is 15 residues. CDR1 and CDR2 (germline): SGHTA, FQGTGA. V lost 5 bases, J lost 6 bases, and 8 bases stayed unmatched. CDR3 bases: TGTGCCAGCAGCGACCGGGACAGGGTAAGCAATGAGCAGTTCTTC. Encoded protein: CASSDRDRVSNEQFF.

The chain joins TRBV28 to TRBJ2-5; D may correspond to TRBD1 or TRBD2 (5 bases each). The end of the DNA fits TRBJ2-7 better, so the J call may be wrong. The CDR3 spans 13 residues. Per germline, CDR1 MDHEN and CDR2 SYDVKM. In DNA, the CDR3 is TGTGCCAGCCAACCCTCGGGGCATACCGAGCAGTACTTC. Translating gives CASQPSGHTEQYF.

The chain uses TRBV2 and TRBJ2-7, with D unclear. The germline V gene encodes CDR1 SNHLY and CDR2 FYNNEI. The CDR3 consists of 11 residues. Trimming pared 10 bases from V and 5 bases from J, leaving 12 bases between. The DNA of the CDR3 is TGTGCCATACCTACGGGTAACGAGCAGTACTTC. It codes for CAIPTGNEQYF.

The CDR3 DNA follows: TGCAGCGTCGCCTCCTCAGAAGAGACCCAGTACTTC. Protein product: CSVASSEETQYF. The chain links TRBV29-1 to TRBJ2-5; no definite D call. In germline, CDR1 is SQVTM, CDR2 ANQGSEA. The CDR3 totals 12 residues. Trimming left V 6 bases short and J 3 bases short, with 11 bases between.

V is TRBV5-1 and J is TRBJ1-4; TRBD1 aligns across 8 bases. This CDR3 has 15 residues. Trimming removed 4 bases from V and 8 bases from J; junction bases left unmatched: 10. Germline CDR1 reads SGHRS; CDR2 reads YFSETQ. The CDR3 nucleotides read TGCGCCAGCAGCGCGGGCGACAGGGGACTAGAAAAACTGTTTTTT. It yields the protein CASSAGDRGLEKLFF.

DNA of the CDR3: TGCGCCAGCAGCTCGTCAGGGGGAAATACTAAAGCTTTCTTT. Its protein product is CASSSSGGNTKAFF. This chain links TRBV5-1 with TRBJ1-1; 7 positions agree with TRBD1. Germline V CDR1 and CDR2: SGHRS, YFSETQ. V shed 3 bases, J shed 9 bases, and the junction held 11 bases outside the gene matches. The CDR3 length is 14 residues.

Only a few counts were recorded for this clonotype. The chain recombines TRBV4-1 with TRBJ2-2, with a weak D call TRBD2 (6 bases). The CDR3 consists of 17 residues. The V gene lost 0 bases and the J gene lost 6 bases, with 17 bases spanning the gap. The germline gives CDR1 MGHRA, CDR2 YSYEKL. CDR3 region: CASSQDPKRALSGELFF. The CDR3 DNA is TGCGCCAGCAGCCAAGACCCCAAGCGGGCGTTGTCCGGGGAGCTGTTTTTT.

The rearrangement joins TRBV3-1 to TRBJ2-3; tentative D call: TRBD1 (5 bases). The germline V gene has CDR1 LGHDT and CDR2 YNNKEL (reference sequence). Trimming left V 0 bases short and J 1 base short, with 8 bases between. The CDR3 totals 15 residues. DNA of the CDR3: TGTGCCAGCAGCCAAGACCCGACAGGCACAGATACGCAGTATTTT. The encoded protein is CASSQDPTGTDTQYF.

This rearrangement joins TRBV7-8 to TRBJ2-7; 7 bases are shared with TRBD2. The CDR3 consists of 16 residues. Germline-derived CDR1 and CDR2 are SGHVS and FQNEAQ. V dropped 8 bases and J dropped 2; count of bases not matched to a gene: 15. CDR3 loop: CASFPLGRASPYEQYF. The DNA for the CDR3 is TGTGCCAGCTTTCCTTTAGGGAGGGCCAGCCCCTACGAGCAGTACTTC.

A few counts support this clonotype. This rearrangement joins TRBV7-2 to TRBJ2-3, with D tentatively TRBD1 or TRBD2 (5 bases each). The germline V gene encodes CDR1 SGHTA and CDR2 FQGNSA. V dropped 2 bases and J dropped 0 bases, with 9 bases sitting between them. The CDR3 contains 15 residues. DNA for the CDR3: TGTGCCAGCAGCTTATTCGGGGCTAGCACAGATACGCAGTATTTT. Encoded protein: CASSLFGASTDTQYF.

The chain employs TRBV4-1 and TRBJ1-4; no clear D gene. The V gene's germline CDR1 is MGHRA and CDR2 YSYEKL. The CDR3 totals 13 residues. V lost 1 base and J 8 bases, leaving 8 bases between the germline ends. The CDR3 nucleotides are TGCGCCAGCAGCCAAGGAGGGTGGGAAAAACTGTTTTTT. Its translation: CASSQGGWEKLFF.

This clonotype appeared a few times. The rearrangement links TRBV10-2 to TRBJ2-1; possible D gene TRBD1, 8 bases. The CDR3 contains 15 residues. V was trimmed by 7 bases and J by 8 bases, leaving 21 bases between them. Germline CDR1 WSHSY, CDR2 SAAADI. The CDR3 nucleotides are TGCGCCAGCATGGGGGGGCAGACAGGGGATTATGAGCAGTTCTTC. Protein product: CASMGGQTGDYEQFF.

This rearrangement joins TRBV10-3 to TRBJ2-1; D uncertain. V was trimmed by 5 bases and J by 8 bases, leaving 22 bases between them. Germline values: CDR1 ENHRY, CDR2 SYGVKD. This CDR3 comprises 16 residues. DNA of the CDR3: TGTGCCATCAGTCCGTCCCTGCGGACGTTTCGGGATGAGCAGTTCTTC. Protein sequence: CAISPSLRTFRDEQFF.

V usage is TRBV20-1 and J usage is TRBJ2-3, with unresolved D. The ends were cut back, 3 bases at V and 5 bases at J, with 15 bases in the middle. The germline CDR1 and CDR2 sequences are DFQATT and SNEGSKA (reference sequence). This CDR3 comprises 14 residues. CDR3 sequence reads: CSASVGLRRDTQYF. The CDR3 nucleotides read TGCAGTGCTAGTGTTGGGCTCAGACGAGATACGCAGTATTTT.

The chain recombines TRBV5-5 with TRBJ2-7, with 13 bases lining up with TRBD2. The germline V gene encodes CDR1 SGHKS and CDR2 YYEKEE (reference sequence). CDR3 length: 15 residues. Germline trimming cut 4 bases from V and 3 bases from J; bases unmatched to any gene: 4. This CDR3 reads CASSPGLAGFYEQYF. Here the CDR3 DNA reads TGTGCCAGCAGCCCGGGACTAGCGGGATTCTACGAGCAGTACTTC.

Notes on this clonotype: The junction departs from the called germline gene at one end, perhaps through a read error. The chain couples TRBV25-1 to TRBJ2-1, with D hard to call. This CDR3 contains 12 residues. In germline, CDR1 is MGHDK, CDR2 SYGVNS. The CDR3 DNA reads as TGTGCCAGCAGTGAATCTACCCCGGAGCCGTTCTTC. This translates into CASSESTPEPFF.